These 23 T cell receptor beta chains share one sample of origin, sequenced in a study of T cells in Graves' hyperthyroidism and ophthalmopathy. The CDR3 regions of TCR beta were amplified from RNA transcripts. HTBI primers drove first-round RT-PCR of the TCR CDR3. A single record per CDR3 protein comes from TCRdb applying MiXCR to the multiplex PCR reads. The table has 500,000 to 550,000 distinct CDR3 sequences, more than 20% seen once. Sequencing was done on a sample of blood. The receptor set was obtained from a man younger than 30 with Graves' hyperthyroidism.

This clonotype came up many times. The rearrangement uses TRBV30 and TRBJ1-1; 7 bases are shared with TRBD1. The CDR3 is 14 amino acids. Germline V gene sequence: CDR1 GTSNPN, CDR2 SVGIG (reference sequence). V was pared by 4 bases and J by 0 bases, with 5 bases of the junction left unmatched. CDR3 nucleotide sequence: TGTGCCTGGACCCCGGACAGGCTGAACACTGAAGCTTTCTTT. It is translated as CAWTPDRLNTEAFF.

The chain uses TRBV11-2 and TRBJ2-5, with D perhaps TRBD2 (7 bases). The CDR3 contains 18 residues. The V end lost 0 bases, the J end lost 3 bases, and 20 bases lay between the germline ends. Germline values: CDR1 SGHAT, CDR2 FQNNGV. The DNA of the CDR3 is TGTGCCAGCAGCTTAGAGGGTTTCGCAGGGGAGGGTGAAGAGACCCAGTACTTC. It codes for CASSLEGFAGEGEETQYF.

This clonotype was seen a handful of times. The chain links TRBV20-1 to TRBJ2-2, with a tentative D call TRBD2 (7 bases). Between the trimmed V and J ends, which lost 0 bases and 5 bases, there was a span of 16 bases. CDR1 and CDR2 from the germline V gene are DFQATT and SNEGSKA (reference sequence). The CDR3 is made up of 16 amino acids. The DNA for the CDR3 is TGCAGTGCTAGAGATCCGAGGGGGGGCGGTACCGGGGAGCTGTTTTTT. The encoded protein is CSARDPRGGGTGELFF.

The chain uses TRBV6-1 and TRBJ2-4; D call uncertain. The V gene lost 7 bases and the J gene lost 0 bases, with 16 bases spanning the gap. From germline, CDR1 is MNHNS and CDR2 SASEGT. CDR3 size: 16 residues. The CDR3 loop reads CASIEKGTGAKNIQYF. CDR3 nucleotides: TGTGCCAGCATCGAGAAAGGCACCGGAGCCAAAAACATTCAGTACTTC.

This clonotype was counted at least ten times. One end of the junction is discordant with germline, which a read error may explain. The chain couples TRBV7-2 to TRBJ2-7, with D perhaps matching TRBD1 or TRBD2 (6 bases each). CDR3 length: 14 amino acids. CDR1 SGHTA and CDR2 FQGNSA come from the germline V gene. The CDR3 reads CASSPPLAFWGADF. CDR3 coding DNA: TGTGCCAGCAGCCCTCCTTTAGCGTTTTGGGGGGCCGACTTC.

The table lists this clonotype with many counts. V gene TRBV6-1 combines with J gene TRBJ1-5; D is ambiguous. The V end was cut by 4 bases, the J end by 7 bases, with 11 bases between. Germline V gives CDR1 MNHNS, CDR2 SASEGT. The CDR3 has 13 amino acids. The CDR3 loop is CASSGRVGQPQHF. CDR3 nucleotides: TGTGCCAGCAGTGGAAGGGTCGGCCAGCCCCAGCATTTT.

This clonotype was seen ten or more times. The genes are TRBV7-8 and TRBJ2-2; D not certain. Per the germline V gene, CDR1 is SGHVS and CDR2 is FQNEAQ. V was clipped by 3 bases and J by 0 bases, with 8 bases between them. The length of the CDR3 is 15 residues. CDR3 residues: CASSFGRANTGELFF. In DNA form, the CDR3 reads TGTGCCAGCAGCTTCGGCCGAGCGAACACCGGGGAGCTGTTTTTT.

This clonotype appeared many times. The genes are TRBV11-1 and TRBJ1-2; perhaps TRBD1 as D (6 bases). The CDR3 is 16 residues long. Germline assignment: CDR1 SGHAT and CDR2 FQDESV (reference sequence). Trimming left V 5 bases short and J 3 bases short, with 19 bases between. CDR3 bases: TGTGCCAGCAGCGTAAGGCCGGGGGGGCCTGACTATGGCTACACCTTC. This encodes CASSVRPGGPDYGYTF.

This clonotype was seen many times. CDR3 sequence (DNA): TGTGCCAGCACCGACTACAGGGGAAACTATGGCTACACCTTC. Protein product: CASTDYRGNYGYTF. The V and J genes are TRBV12-3 or TRBV12-4 and TRBJ1-2; the match to TRBD1 covers 7 bases. The CDR3 runs 14 residues. Trimming removed 7 bases from V and 2 bases from J; junction bases left unmatched: 7.

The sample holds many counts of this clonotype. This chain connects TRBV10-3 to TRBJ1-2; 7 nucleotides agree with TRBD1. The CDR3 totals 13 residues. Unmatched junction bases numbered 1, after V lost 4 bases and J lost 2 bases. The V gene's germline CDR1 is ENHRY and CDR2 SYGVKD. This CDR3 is CAISADRNYGYTF. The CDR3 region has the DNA TGTGCCATCAGTGCGGACAGGAACTATGGCTACACCTTC.

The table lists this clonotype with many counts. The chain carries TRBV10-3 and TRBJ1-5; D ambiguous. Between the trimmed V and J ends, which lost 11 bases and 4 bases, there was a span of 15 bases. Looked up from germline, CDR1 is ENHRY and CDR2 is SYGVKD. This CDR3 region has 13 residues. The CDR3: CASREDPNQPQHF. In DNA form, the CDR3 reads TGTGCCTCAAGGGAGGACCCGAATCAGCCCCAGCATTTT.

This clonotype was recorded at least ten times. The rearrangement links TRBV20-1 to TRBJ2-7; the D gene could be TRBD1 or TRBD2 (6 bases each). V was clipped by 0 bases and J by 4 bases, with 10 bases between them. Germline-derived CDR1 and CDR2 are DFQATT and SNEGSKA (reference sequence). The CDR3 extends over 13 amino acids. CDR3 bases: TGCAGTGCTAGAGACACGGGGGCGTACGAGCAGTACTTC. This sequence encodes CSARDTGAYEQYF.

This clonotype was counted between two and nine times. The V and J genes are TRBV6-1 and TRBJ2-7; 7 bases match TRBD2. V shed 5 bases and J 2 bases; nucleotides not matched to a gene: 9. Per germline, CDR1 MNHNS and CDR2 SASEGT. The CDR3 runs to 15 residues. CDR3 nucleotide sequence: TGTGCCAGCAGTAAGGGGACCGGGGGGACCTACGAGCAGTACTTC. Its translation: CASSKGTGGTYEQYF.

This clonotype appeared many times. This CDR3 reads CASSLAGGNYGYTF. The CDR3, as DNA: TGTGCCAGCAGCTTAGCAGGAGGCAACTATGGCTACACCTTC. The V and J genes are TRBV7-9 and TRBJ1-2; D ambiguous. The CDR3 is 14 amino acids. Trimming shortened V by 0 bases and J by 2 bases, and 7 bases separated the two germline ends. The germline CDR1 and CDR2 sequences are SEHNR and FQNEAQ (reference sequence).

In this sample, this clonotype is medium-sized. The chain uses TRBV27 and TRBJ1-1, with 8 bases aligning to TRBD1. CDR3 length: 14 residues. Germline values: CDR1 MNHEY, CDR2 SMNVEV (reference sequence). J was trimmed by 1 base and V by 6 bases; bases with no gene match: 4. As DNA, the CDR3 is TGTGCCAGCAGGTTACAGGGGGGGAACACTGAAGCTTTCTTT. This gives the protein CASRLQGGNTEAFF.

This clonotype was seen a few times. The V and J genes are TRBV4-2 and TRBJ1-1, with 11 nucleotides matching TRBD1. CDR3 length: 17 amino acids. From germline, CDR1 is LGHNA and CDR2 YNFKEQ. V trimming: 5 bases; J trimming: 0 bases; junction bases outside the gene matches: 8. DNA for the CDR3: TGTGCCAGCAGCAGGGGGACAGGGGGAAAGATGAACACTGAAGCTTTCTTT. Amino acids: CASSRGTGGKMNTEAFF.

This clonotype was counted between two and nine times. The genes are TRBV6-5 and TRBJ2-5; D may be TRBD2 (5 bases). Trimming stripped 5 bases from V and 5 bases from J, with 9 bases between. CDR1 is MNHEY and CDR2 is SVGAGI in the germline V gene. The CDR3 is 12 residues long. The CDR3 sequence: CASSNGGETQYF. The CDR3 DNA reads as TGTGCCAGCAGTAACGGCGGGGAGACCCAGTACTTC.

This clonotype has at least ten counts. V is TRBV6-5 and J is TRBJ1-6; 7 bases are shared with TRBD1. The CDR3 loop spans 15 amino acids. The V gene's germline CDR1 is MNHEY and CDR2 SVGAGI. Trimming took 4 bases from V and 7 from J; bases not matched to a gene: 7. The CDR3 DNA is TGTGCCAGCAGTTTCAGACAGGGAAGGAATTCACCCCTCCACTTT. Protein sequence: CASSFRQGRNSPLHF.

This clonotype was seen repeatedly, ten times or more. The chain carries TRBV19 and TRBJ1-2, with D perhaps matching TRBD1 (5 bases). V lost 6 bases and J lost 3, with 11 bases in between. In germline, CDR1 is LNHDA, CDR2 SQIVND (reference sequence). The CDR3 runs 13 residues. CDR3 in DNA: TGTGCCAGTAGCGGGGCGGTCTACTATGGCTACACCTTC. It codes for CASSGAVYYGYTF. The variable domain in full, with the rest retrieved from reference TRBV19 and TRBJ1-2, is DGGITQSPKYLFRKEGQNVTLSCEQNLNHDAMYWYRQDPGQGLRLIYYSQIVNDFQKGDIAEGYSVSREKKESFPLTVTSAQKNPTAFYLCASSGAVYYGYTFGSGTRLTVV.

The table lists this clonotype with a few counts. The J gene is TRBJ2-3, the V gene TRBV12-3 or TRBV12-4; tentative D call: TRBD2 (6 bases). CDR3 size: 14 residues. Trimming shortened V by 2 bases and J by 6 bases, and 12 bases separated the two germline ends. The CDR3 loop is CASSLRGYEDTQYF. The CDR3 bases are TGTGCCAGCAGTTTACGGGGGTACGAGGATACGCAGTATTTT.

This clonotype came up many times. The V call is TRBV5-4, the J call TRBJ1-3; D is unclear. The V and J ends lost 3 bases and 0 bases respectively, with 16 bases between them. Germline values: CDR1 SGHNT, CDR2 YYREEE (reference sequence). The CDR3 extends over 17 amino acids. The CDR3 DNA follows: TGTGCCAGCAGCTGGGCTCCTCCCGGGAACTCTGGAAACACCATATATTTT. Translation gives CASSWAPPGNSGNTIYF.

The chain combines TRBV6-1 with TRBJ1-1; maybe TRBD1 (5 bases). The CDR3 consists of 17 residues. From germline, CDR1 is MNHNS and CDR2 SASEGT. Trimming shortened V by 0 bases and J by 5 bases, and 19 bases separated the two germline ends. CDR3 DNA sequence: TGTGCCAGCAGTGAAGCCCTCGGGCAAGGGGCGAGGACTGAAGCTTTCTTT. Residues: CASSEALGQGARTEAFF.

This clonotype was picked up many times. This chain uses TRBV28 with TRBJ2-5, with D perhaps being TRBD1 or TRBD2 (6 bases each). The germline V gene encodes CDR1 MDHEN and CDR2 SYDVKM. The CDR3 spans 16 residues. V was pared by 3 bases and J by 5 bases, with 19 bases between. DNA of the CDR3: TGTGCCAGCAGTTTCGGGCGAGGGGGACTTAGGGAGACCCAGTACTTC. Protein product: CASSFGRGGLRETQYF.